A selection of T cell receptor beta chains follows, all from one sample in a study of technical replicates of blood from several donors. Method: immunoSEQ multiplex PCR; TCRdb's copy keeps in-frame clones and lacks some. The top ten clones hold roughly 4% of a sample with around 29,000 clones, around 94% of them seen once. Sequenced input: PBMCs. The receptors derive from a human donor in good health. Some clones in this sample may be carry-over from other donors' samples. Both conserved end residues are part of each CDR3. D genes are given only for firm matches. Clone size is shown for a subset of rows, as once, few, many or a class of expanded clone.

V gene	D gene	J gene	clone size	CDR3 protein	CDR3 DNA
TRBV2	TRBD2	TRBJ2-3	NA	CASAGGRLQTDTQYF	TGTGCCAGCGCGGGGGGTAGGTTACAGACAGATACGCAGTATTTT
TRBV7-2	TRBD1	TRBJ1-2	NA	CASSLEGTGSGYTF	TGTGCCAGCAGCCTCGAAGGGACAGGGAGCGGCTACACCTTC
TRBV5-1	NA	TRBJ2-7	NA	CASSWSPPEEQYF	TGCGCCAGCAGCTGGTCACCGCCGGAGGAGCAGTACTTC
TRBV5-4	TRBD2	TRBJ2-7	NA	CASSSGLAGGYEQYF	TGTGCCAGCAGTTCTGGACTAGCGGGGGGTTACGAGCAGTACTTC
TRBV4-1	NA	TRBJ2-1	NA	CASSQGHRVPNNEQFF	TGCGCCAGCAGCCAGGGTCACAGGGTCCCGAACAATGAGCAGTTCTTC
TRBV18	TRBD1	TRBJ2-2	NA	CASSPGQGANTGELFF	TGTGCCAGCTCACCGGGACAGGGGGCTAACACCGGGGAGCTGTTTTTT
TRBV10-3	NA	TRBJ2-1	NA	CAISGGSSYNEQFF	TGTGCCATCAGCGGGGGAAGCTCCTACAATGAGCAGTTCTTC
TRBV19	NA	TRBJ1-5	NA	CASSQSVNQPQHF	TGTGCCAGTAGTCAGTCAGTCAATCAGCCCCAGCATTTT
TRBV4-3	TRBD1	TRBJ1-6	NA	CASSQVATGQNPLHF	TGCGCCAGCAGCCAAGTGGCGACAGGGCAAAATCCCCTCCACTTT
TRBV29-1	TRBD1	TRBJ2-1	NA	CSVAGSPGQGEFF	TGCAGCGTTGCCGGGAGTCCGGGACAGGGCGAGTTCTTC
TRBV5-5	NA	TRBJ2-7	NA	CASSTTGLSPYEQYF	TGTGCCAGCAGCACTACGGGACTCTCCCCCTACGAGCAGTACTTC
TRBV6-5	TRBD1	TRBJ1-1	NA	CASSPDRVAKAFF	TGTGCCAGCAGTCCGGACAGGGTCGCTAAAGCTTTCTTT
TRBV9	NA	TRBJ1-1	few	CASSGTENTEAFF	TGTGCCAGCAGCGGAACAGAGAACACTGAAGCTTTCTTT
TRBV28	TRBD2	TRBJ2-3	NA	CASSQYLAGADTQYF	TGTGCCAGCAGTCAATATTTAGCGGGAGCAGATACGCAGTATTTT
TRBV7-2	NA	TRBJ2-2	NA	CASSLSIASNTGELFF	TGTGCCAGCAGCTTATCGATTGCGTCTAACACCGGGGAGCTGTTTTTT
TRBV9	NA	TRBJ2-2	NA	CASSTERAFANTGELFF	TGTGCCAGCAGCACCGAGAGGGCGTTCGCGAACACCGGGGAGCTGTTTTTT
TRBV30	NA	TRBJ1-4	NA	CAWSVTSGRGEKLFF	TGTGCCTGGAGTGTCACGTCAGGGCGGGGTGAAAAACTGTTTTTT
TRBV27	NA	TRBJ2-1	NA	CASSFTGTSHNEQFF	TGTGCCAGCAGTTTTACCGGGACTTCACACAATGAGCAGTTCTTC
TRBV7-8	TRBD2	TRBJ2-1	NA	CASSPSGRVNEQFF	TGTGCCAGCAGCCCTAGCGGGAGGGTCAATGAGCAGTTCTTC
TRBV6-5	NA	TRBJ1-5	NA	CASSSREGTLQPQHF	TGTGCCAGCAGTTCCCGGGAGGGTACGCTACAGCCCCAGCATTTT
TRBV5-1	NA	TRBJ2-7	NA	CASNLTPYEQYF	TGCGCCAGCAATCTGACACCCTACGAGCAGTACTTC
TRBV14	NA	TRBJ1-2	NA	CASSQQGPQVYTF	TGTGCCAGCAGCCAACAGGGCCCCCAGGTCTACACCTTC
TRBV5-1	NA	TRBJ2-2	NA	CASSLKPGRGKNTGELFF	TGCGCCAGCAGCTTGAAGCCGGGCAGGGGCAAGAACACCGGGGAGCTGTTTTTT
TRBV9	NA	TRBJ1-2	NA	CASSVIANYGYTF	TGTGCCAGCAGCGTAATAGCTAACTATGGCTACACCTTC
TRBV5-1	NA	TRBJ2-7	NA	CASSPGSRLSYEQYF	TGCGCCAGCAGCCCGGGGTCACGTCTCTCCTACGAGCAGTACTTC
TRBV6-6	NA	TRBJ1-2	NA	CASSSSTGGSNGYTF	NA
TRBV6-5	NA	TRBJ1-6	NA	CASSYSQANSPLHF	TGTGCCAGCAGTTACTCCCAGGCAAATTCACCCCTCCACTTT
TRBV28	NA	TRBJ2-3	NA	CASRTGTLNTDTQYF	TGTGCCAGCAGAACCGGGACACTAAACACAGATACGCAGTATTTT
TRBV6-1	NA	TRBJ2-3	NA	CASSRLEAGTDTQYF	TGTGCCAGCAGTCGACTAGAAGCGGGCACAGATACGCAGTATTTT